A selection of T cell receptor beta chains follows, all from one sample in a study of blood T cell repertoires in COVID-19. Sequencing was performed with immunoSEQ multiplex PCR; in TCRdb, only in-frame clones are kept and a portion is missing. The sample holds approximately 27,000 clones, around 88% seen once. Material: peripheral blood. The receptors originated from a man aged 65-85 years with acute or convalescent COVID-19. Each CDR3 is given with its conserved first and last residue. A D gene is named only where the DNA matches it firmly. Expanded clones get a size class; other rows say once, few or many, or leave the size out.

D gene	V gene	clone size	J gene	CDR3 DNA	CDR3 protein
.	TRBV7-2	.	TRBJ1-5	TGTGCCAGCAGCTCCGGACAGAGTCAGCCCCAGCATTTT	CASSSGQSQPQHF
.	TRBV4-3	.	TRBJ2-1	TGCGCCAGCAGCCGGCTGGGGAGCTCCTACAATGAGCAGTTCTTC	CASSRLGSSYNEQFF
.	TRBV11-2	.	TRBJ2-1	TGTGCCAGCAGCTTTTCGTACAATGAGCAGTTCTTC	CASSFSYNEQFF
.	TRBV7-2	.	TRBJ2-2	TGTGCCAGCAGGGAAAAGGGGGGGACCGGGGAGCTGTTTTTT	CASREKGGTGELFF
.	TRBV19	.	TRBJ1-5	TGTGCCAGTAGTATTGACAGGAACAATCAGCCCCAGCATTTT	CASSIDRNNQPQHF
.	TRBV12-3/TRBV12-4	.	TRBJ1-1	TGTGCCAGCAGCCCTCGTACGGGGGGGGGAGCTTTCTTT	CASSPRTGGGAFF
.	TRBV7-2	.	TRBJ2-5	TGTGCCAGCAGCTTCCAGATCCAAGAGACCCAGTACTTC	CASSFQIQETQYF
.	TRBV7-9	.	TRBJ1-2	TGTGCCAGCAGCTTTCCTGGCTTACAGGGTCGCGATTATGGCTACACCTTC	CASSFPGLQGRDYGYTF
.	TRBV5-1	.	TRBJ2-7	TGCGCCAGCAGCTTGGCGCGGAGCTCCTACGAGCAGTACTTC	CASSLARSSYEQYF
TRBD1	TRBV24-1	.	TRBJ2-1	TGTGCCACCAGTGATTCGTACAGGGGTCTTCGTGAAGGGGAGCAGTTCTTC	CATSDSYRGLREGEQFF
.	TRBV19	.	TRBJ2-1	TGTGCCAGTAGTATAGGGCTGAACCGCTACAATGAGCAGTTCTTC	CASSIGLNRYNEQFF
TRBD1	TRBV18	.	TRBJ1-2	TGTGCCAGCTCACCTACAGTAACAGGGGGTGGCTATGGCTACACCTTC	CASSPTVTGGGYGYTF
TRBD1	TRBV25-1	few	TRBJ1-2	TGTGCCAGCAGTGGGACAGGGGGCGCTTTGTCTGGCTACACCTTC	CASSGTGGALSGYTF
.	TRBV5-4	.	TRBJ2-1	TGTGCCAGCAGCTTGGCCGGGGGAGACTACAATGAGCAGTTCTTC	CASSLAGGDYNEQFF
.	TRBV7-3	.	TRBJ1-4	TGTGCCAGCAGCTTACAGGCGGCAGGGACTAATGAAAAACTGTTTTTT	CASSLQAAGTNEKLFF
TRBD1	TRBV28	.	TRBJ2-7	TGTGCCAGCAGTCTCCCCGGGACAGGGGGTTTCTACGAGCAGTACTTC	CASSLPGTGGFYEQYF
.	TRBV10-3	.	TRBJ2-6	TGTGCCATCAGTCAGGGAACTGGGGCCAACGTCCTGACTTTC	CAISQGTGANVLTF
.	TRBV5-1	.	TRBJ2-7	TGCGCCAGCAGCAAGGAAGGACAGCGGACCTACGAGCAGTACTTC	CASSKEGQRTYEQYF
.	TRBV21-1	once	TRBJ1-4	TGTGCCAGCAGCAAAGGATGGAATAGGGGGCCCAATAATGAAAAACTGTTTTTT	CASSKGWNRGPNNEKLFF
.	TRBV7-6	.	TRBJ2-5	TGTGCCAGCAGCTTAGAGGGGCTGGAGACCCAGTACTTC	CASSLEGLETQYF
.	TRBV7-2	.	TRBJ1-2	TGTGCCAGCAGCTTAGCGATGGGGGGCTATGGCTACACCTTC	CASSLAMGGYGYTF
TRBD2	TRBV6-2/TRBV6-3	.	TRBJ2-3	TGTGCCAGCAGTTACTCGACTAGCGGGAAAGGGGGAGATACGCAGTATTTT	CASSYSTSGKGGDTQYF
.	TRBV4-2	.	TRBJ1-3	TGTGCCAGCAGCCAAGATGGTCCCCGGTTAAGCTCTGGAAACACCATATATTTT	CASSQDGPRLSSGNTIYF
.	TRBV24-1	.	TRBJ2-2	TGTGCCACCAGTGACTCGCAGGGATTCAACGGGGAGCTGTTTTTT	CATSDSQGFNGELFF
TRBD2	TRBV6-5	.	TRBJ2-5	TGTGCCAGCAGTCCGGCTAGCGGGATGGCGAAGACCCAGTACTTC	CASSPASGMAKTQYF
.	TRBV18	.	TRBJ2-2	TGTGCCAGCTCACCACTGGCAGGCGACAACACCGGGGAGCTGTTTTTT	CASSPLAGDNTGELFF
TRBD1	TRBV29-1	.	TRBJ2-1	TGCAGCACGACGACAGGGACACATGGGAATGAGCAGTTCTTC	CSTTTGTHGNEQFF
TRBD1	TRBV5-6	.	TRBJ2-3	TGTGCCAGCAGCTTGGAGGGACAGGGGATTGGTACGCAGTATTTT	CASSLEGQGIGTQYF
TRBD1	TRBV7-9	.	TRBJ2-6	TGTGCCAGCAGCCAAACAGGGGGGTCTGGGGCCAACGTCCTGACTTTC	CASSQTGGSGANVLTF
.	TRBV4-3	.	TRBJ1-1	TGCGCCAGCAGCCAAGAATGGGGGGAGATCACTGAAGCTTTCTTT	CASSQEWGEITEAFF
TRBD1	TRBV5-1	few	TRBJ1-6	TGCGCCAGCAGCTTGGTTGGGGACAGGGATTCACCCCTCCACTTT	CASSLVGDRDSPLHF
.	TRBV10-3	.	TRBJ2-3	TGTGCCATCAGTCTTGGACAGTCTAGCACAGATACGCAGTATTTT	CAISLGQSSTDTQYF
.	TRBV4-3	.	TRBJ2-2	TGCGCCAGCAGCCCCACTGACGGGGAGCTGTTTTTT	CASSPTDGELFF
TRBD2	TRBV5-1	.	TRBJ2-1	TGCGCCAGCAGCTTGACTAGCGGCACTTACAATGAGCAGTTCTTC	CASSLTSGTYNEQFF
.	TRBV9	.	TRBJ2-1	TGTGCCAGCAGCGAAAGGGGGGGCGGGAACTACAATGAGCAGTTCTTC	CASSERGGGNYNEQFF
TRBD1	TRBV6-2/TRBV6-3	.	TRBJ1-1	TGTGCCAGCAGTCCCAGACAGGGATGGACTGAAGCTTTCTTT	CASSPRQGWTEAFF
TRBD2	TRBV7-6	.	TRBJ2-1	TGTGCCAGCAGCTCTAGGACTAGCGGCTACAATGAGCAGTTCTTC	CASSSRTSGYNEQFF
TRBD1	TRBV2	.	TRBJ2-2	TGTGCCAGCAAGGGGGGGACAGGGATTACCACCGGGGAGCTGTTTTTT	CASKGGTGITTGELFF
TRBD1	TRBV18	.	TRBJ2-7	TGTGCCAGCTCAGGAGGACAGGTTAGCTCCTACGAGCAGTACTTC	CASSGGQVSSYEQYF
.	TRBV3-1/TRBV3-2	.	TRBJ2-1	TGTGCCAGCAGCCCTCAGGCGACAGCGAGCTCCTACAATGAGCAGTTCTTC	CASSPQATASSYNEQFF
.	TRBV19	.	TRBJ1-4	TGTGCCAGTAGATGGGGGGGCCTTAATGAAAAACTGTTTTTT	CASRWGGLNEKLFF
.	TRBV7-2	.	TRBJ1-1	TGTGCCAGCAGCTCGGACAGGAACACTGAAGCTTTCTTT	CASSSDRNTEAFF
TRBD1	TRBV7-9	.	TRBJ1-4	TGTGCCAGCAGCCGAGGAGGGGGCGATGAAAAACTGTTTTTT	CASSRGGGDEKLFF
TRBD2	TRBV20-1	.	TRBJ2-1	TGCAGTGCTAGTTTGGGACTAGCGGGGAACAATGAGCAGTTCTTC	CSASLGLAGNNEQFF
TRBD2	TRBV5-1	.	TRBJ2-1	TGCGCCAGCAGCATTAGCGGGAGCTACAATGAGCAGTTCTTC	CASSISGSYNEQFF
TRBD1	TRBV19	.	TRBJ1-2	TGTGCCAGTAGTATAGGGACAGGGAGCGGCTACACCTTC	CASSIGTGSGYTF
TRBD2	TRBV5-4	.	TRBJ2-3	TGTGCCAGCAGCTTAGGGACTAGCGGGCCTGGCAGCACAGATACGCAGTATTTT	CASSLGTSGPGSTDTQYF
TRBD1	TRBV20-1	few	TRBJ1-2	TGCAGTGCTAGTTTAGGGGACAGGGATGGCTACACCTTC	CSASLGDRDGYTF
.	TRBV5-1	.	TRBJ2-7	TGCGCCAGCAGCTCTGACGGAGGCTACGAGCAGTACTTC	CASSSDGGYEQYF
TRBD2	TRBV6-2/TRBV6-3	.	TRBJ2-3	TGTGCCAGCAGTTCGGCTAGCGGGAGGGCGATTACGCAGTATTTT	CASSSASGRAITQYF
.	TRBV6-5	few	TRBJ2-7	TGTGCCAGCCTCAAAGCCGAGGGCTACGAGCAGTACTTC	CASLKAEGYEQYF